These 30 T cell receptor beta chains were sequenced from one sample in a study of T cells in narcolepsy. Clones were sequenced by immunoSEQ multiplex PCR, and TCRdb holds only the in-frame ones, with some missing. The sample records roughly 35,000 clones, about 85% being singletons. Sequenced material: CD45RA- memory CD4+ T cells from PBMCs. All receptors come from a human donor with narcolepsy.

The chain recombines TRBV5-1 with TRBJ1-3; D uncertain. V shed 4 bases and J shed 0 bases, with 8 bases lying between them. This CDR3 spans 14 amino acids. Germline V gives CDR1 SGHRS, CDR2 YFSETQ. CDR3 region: CASSPDGSGNTIYF. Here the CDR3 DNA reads TGCGCCAGCAGCCCCGACGGCTCTGGAAACACCATATATTTT.

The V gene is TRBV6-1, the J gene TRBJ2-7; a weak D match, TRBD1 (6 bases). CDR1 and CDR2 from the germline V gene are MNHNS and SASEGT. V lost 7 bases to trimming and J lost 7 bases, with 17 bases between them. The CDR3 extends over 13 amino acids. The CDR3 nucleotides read TGTGCCAGCATAGTGGGGGCCCTCGGGGAGCAGTACTTC. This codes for CASIVGALGEQYF.

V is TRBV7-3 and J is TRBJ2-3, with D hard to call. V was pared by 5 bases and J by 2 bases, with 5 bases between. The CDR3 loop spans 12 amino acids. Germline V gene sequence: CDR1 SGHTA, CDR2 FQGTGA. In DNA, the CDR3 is TGTGCCAGCAGCGCTTTCACAGATACGCAGTATTTT. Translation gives CASSAFTDTQYF.

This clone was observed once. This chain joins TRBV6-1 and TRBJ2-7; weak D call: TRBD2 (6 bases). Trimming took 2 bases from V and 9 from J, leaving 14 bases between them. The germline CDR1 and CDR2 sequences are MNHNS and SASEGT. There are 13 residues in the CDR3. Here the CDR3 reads CASSEIRGRRQYF. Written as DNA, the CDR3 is TGTGCCAGCAGTGAAATCCGGGGGAGGAGGCAGTACTTC.

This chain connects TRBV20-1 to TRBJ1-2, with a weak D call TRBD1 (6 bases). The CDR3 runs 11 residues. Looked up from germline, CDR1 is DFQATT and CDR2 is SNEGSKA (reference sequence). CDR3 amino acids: CTPGGSYGYTF. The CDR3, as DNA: TGCACCCCCGGGGGCAGCTATGGCTACACCTTC.

The CDR3 sequence is CASSELFWGDSYGYTF. The CDR3 nucleotides are TGTGCCAGCAGTGAACTTTTCTGGGGGGACTCCTATGGCTACACCTTC. This chain connects TRBV2 to TRBJ1-2; possibly TRBD1 for D (5 bases). Trimming left V 2 bases short and J 4 bases short, with 17 bases between. The CDR3 has 16 residues. Germline V lookup: CDR1 SNHLY, CDR2 FYNNEI.

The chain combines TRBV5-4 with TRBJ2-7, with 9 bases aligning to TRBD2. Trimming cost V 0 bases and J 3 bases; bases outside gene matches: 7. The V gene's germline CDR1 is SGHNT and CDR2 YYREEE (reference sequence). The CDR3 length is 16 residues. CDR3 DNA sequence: TGTGCCAGCAGCTTGGATCCTAGCGGGGAAATCTACGAGCAGTACTTC. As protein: CASSLDPSGEIYEQYF.

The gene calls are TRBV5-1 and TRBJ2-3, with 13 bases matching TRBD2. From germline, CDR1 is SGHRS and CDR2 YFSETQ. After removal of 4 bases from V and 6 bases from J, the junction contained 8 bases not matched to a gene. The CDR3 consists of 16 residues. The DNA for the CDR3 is TGCGCCAGCAGCCGTCTGACTAGCGGGGGGAGGGATACGCAGTATTTT. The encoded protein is CASSRLTSGGRDTQYF.

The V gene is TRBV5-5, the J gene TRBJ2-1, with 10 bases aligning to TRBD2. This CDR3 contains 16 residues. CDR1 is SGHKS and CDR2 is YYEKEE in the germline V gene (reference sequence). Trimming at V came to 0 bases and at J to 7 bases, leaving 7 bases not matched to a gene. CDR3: CASSLGGTSVVNEQFF. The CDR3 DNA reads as TGTGCCAGCAGCTTGGGGGGGACTAGCGTGGTTAATGAGCAGTTCTTC.

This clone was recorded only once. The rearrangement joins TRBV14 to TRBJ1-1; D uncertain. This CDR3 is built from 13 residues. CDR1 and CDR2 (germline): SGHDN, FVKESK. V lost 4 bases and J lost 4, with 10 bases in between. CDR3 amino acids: CASSRTMATEAFF. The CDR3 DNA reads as TGTGCCAGCAGCCGCACCATGGCCACTGAAGCTTTCTTT.

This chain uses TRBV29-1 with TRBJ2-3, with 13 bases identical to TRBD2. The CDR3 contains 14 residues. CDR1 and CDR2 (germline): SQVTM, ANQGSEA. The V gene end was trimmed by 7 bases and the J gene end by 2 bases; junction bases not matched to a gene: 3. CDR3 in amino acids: CSAGTSGNTDTQYF. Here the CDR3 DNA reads TGCAGCGCTGGGACTAGCGGGAACACAGATACGCAGTATTTT.

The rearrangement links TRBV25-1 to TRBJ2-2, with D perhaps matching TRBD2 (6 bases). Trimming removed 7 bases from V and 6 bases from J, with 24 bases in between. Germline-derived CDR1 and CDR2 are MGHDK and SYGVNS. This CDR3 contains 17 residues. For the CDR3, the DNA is TGTGCCAGCACCAAGAACAAGGAGGGTACCTCTTCCGGGGAGCTGTTTTTT. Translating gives CASTKNKEGTSSGELFF.

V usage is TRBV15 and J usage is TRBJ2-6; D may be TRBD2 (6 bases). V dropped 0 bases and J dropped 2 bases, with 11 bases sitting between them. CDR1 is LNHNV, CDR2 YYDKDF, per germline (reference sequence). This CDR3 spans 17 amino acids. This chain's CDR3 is CATSRDGGLPGANVLTF. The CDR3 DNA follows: TGTGCCACCAGCAGAGATGGGGGGTTACCTGGGGCCAACGTCCTGACTTTC.

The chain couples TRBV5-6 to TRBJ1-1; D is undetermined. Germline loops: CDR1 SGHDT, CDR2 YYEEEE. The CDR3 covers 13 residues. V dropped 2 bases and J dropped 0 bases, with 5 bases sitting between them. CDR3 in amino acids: CASSLRVNTEAFF. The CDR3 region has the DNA TGTGCCAGCAGCTTACGAGTGAACACTGAAGCTTTCTTT.

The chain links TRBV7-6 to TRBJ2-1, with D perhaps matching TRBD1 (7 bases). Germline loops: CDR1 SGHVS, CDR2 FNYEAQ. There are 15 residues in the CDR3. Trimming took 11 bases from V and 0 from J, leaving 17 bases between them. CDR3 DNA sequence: TGTGCCGGGTCTGGGCAGGGGGGCTCCTACAATGAGCAGTTCTTC. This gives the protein CAGSGQGGSYNEQFF. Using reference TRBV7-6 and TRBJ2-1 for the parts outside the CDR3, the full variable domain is GAGVSQSPRYKVTKRGQDVALRCDPISGHVSLYWYRQALGQGPEFLTYFNYEAQQDKSGLPNDRFSAERPEGSISTLTIQRTEQRDSAMYRCAGSGQGGSYNEQFFGPGTRLTVL.

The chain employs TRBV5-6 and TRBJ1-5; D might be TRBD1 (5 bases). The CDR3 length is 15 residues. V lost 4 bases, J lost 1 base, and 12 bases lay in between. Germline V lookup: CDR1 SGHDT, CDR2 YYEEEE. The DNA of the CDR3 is TGTGCCAGCAGCCATCGACAGAGGAGCAATCAGCCCCAGCATTTT. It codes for CASSHRQRSNQPQHF.

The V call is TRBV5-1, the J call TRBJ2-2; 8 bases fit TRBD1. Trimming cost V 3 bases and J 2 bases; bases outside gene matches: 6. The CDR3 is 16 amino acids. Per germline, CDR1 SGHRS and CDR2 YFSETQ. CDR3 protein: CASSSQTGGNTGELFF. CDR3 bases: TGCGCCAGCAGCTCCCAAACAGGGGGAAACACCGGGGAGCTGTTTTTT. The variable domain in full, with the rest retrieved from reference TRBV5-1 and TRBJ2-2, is KAGVTQTPRYLIKTRGQQVTLSCSPISGHRSVSWYQQTPGQGLQFLFEYFSETQRNKGNFPGRFSGRQFSNSRSEMNVSTLELGDSALYLCASSSQTGGNTGELFFGEGSRLTVL.

The CDR3 spells CAISVSDTQYF. CDR3 nucleotides: TGTGCCATCAGTGTGAGTGATACGCAGTATTTT. The V call is TRBV10-3, the J call TRBJ2-3; D not resolved. V lost 4 bases, J lost 6 bases, and 5 bases lay in between. The CDR3 contains 11 residues. Germline V gene sequence: CDR1 ENHRY, CDR2 SYGVKD.

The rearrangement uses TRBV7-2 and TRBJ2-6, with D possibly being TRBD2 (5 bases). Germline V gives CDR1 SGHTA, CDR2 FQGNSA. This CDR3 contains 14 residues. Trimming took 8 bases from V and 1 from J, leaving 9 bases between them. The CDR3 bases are TGTGCCAGCGGTACTAGGTCTGGGGCCAACGTCCTGACTTTC. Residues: CASGTRSGANVLTF.

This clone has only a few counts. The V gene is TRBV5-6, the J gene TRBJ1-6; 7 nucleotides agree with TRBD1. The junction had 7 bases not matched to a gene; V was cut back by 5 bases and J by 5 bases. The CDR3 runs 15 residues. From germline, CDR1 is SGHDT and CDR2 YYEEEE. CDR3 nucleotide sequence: TGTGCCAGCAGTCTGACAGGGCTAAATAATTCACCCCTCCACTTT. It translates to CASSLTGLNNSPLHF. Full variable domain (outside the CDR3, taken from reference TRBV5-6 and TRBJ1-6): DAGVTQSPTHLIKTRGQQVTLRCSPKSGHDTVSWYQQALGQGPQFIFQYYEEEERQRGNFPDRFSGHQFPNYSSELNVNALLLGDSALYLCASSLTGLNNSPLHFGNGTRLTVT.

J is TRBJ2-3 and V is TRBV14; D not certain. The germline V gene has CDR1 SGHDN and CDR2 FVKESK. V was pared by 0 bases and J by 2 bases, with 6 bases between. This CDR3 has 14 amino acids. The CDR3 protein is CASSQEWITDTQYF. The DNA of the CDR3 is TGTGCCAGCAGCCAAGAATGGATCACAGATACGCAGTATTTT.

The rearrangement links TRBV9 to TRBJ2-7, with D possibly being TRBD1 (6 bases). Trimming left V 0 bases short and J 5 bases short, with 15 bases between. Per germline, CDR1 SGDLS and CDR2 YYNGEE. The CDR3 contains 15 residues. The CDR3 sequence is CASSVGAQGTHEQYF. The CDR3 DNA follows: TGTGCCAGCAGCGTAGGGGCGCAGGGGACCCACGAGCAGTACTTC.

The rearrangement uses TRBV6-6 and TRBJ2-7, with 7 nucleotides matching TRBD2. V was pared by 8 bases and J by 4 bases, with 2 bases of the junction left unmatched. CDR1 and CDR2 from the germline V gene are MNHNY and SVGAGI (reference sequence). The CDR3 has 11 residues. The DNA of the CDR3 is TGTGCCAGCTCCGGGGGGTACGAGCAGTACTTC. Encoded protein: CASSGGYEQYF.

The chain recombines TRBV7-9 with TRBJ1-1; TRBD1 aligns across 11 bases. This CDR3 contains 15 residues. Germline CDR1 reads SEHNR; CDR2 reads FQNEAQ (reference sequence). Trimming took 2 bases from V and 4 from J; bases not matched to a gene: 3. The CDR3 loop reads CASSLRDRGGTEAFF. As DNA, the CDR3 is TGTGCCAGCAGCTTAAGGGACAGGGGGGGCACTGAAGCTTTCTTT. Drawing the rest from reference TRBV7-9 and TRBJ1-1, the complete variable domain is DTGVSQNPRHKITKRGQNVTFRCDPISEHNRLYWYRQTLGQGPEFLTYFQNEAQLEKSRLLSDRFSAERPKGSFSTLEIQRTEQGDSAMYLCASSLRDRGGTEAFFGQGTRLTVV.

The CDR3: CASSPPGQGPEAFF. The CDR3 DNA is TGTGCCAGCAGCCCACCGGGACAGGGCCCTGAAGCTTTCTTT. This chain uses TRBV7-9 with TRBJ1-1; 9 bases align to TRBD1. The germline gives CDR1 SEHNR, CDR2 FQNEAQ (reference sequence). The CDR3 extends over 14 amino acids. V dropped 5 bases and J dropped 6; count of bases not matched to a gene: 7. The complete variable domain, with remaining parts taken from reference TRBV7-9 and TRBJ1-1, reads DTGVSQNPRHKITKRGQNVTFRCDPISEHNRLYWYRQTLGQGPEFLTYFQNEAQLEKSRLLSDRFSAERPKGSFSTLEIQRTEQGDSAMYLCASSPPGQGPEAFFGQGTRLTVV.

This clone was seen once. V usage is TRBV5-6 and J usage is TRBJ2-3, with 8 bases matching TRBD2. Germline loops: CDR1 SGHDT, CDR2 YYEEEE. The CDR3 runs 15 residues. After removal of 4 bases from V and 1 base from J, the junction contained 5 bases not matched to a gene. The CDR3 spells CASSLGRGGTDTQYF. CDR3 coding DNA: TGTGCCAGCAGCCTGGGGCGGGGGGGCACAGATACGCAGTATTTT.

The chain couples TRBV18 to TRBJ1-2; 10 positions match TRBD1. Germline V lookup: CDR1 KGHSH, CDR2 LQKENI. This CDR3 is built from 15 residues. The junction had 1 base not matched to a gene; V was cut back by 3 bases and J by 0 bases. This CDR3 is CASSPGQGANYGYTF. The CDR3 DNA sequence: TGTGCCAGCTCACCCGGACAGGGGGCTAACTATGGCTACACCTTC.

CDR3 sequence (DNA): TGTGCCAGCAGCCAAGTAAAAGCGGGGGGGCCTGGCACAGATACGCAGTATTTT. Its protein is CASSQVKAGGPGTDTQYF. This chain connects TRBV5-4 to TRBJ2-3, with TRBD2 matching 10 bases. The J segment lost 1 base and the V segment lost 4 bases, leaving 12 bases of the junction unmatched. CDR1 SGHNT and CDR2 YYREEE come from the germline V gene (reference sequence). The CDR3 spans 18 residues.

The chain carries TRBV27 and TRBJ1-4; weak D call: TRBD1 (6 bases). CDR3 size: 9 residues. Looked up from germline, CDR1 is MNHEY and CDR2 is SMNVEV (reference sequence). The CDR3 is CDPGGKVFF. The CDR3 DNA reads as TGTGACCCCGGGGGCAAAGTCTTTTTT.

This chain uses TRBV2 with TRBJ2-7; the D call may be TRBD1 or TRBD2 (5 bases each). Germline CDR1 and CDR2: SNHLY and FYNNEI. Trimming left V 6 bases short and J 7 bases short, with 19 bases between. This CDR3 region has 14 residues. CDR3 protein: CASSYTGNRLEQYF. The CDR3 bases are TGTGCCAGCAGCTACACGGGGAACAGGTTGGAGCAGTACTTC.